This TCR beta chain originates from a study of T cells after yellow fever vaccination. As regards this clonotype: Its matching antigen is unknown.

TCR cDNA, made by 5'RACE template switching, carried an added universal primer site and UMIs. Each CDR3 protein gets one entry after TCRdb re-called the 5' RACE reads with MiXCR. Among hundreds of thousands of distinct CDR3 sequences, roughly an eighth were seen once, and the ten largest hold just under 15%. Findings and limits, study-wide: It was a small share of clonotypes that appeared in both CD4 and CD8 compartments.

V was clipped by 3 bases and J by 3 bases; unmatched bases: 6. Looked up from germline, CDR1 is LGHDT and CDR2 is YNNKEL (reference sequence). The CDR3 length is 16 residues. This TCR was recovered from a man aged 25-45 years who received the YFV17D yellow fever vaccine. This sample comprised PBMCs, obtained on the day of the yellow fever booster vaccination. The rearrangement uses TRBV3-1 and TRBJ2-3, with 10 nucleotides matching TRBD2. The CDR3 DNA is TGTGCCAGCAGCCAGGGAGCGGGAGGGCCTACAGATACGCAGTATTTT. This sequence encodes CASSQGAGGPTDTQYF.